This is a list of T cell receptor beta chains from one sample in a study of CD8 T cell repertoires and HIV-1 epitope variants. Sequenced by immunoSEQ multiplex PCR; TCRdb stores in-frame clones only, minus some. The profile shows 5,000 to 7,000 clones, approximately 62% of them singletons. Their antigen targets remain unknown. Sequenced sample: cultured CD8+ T cells derived from PBMCs. The receptor source for this set is a male donor with HIV. CDR3s include the opening cysteine and the closing phenylalanine or tryptophan. A D gene is named only where the DNA matches it firmly. Only part of the rows carry a size: once, few, many, or a class if the clone is expanded.

J gene | CDR3 length | clone size | D gene | V gene | CDR3 DNA | CDR3 protein
TRBJ2-1 | 16 | NA | TRBD2 | TRBV28 | TGTGCCAGCAGTGGGTTCGGCGGGAGCTCCTACAATGAGCAGTTCTTC | CASSGFGGSSYNEQFF
TRBJ2-7 | 16 | NA | TRBD2 | TRBV19 | TGTGCCAGTAGTATCGACTTAACTAGCGGGGTATACGAGCAGTACTTC | CASSIDLTSGVYEQYF
TRBJ1-3 | 16 | NA | TRBD1 | TRBV11-2 | TGTGCCAGCAGCCACGGACAGGGGCTCTCTGGAAACACCATATATTTT | CASSHGQGLSGNTIYF
TRBJ2-2 | 14 | NA | NA | TRBV5-5 | TGTGCCAGCAGCTTATGGGGGGACTCCGGGGAGCTGTTTTTT | CASSLWGDSGELFF
TRBJ1-1 | 16 | NA | NA | TRBV5-8 | TGCGCCAGCAGCCAAGATGTTGGGCAGGGGAACACTGAAGCTTTCTTT | CASSQDVGQGNTEAFF
TRBJ2-7 | 15 | NA | NA | TRBV7-2 | TGTGCCAGCAGCATAACCGCCGGGACAAATGTCGAGCAGTACTTC | CASSITAGTNVEQYF
TRBJ1-1 | 14 | NA | TRBD1 | TRBV18 | TGTGCCAGCTCACCCACAGGGGGGGACACTGAAGCTTTCTTT | CASSPTGGDTEAFF
TRBJ2-7 | 14 | few | TRBD2 | TRBV18 | TGTGCCAGCTCACCGACGGGACTAGCGGATGAGCAGTACTTC | CASSPTGLADEQYF
TRBJ1-2 | 13 | NA | NA | TRBV5-1 | TGCGCCAGCAGCTTGAGGGTTAACTATGGCTACACCTTC | CASSLRVNYGYTF
TRBJ2-7 | 13 | few | NA | TRBV11-2 | TGTGCCAGCAGCTTAACACGGAACTACGAGCAGTACTTC | CASSLTRNYEQYF
TRBJ1-2 | 15 | NA | NA | TRBV16 | TGTGCCAGCAGCCGCTCAGTTAGAAAGACCTATGGCTACACCTTC | CASSRSVRKTYGYTF
TRBJ1-3 | 14 | NA | TRBD1 | TRBV5-1 | TGCGCCAGCAGCTTTACAGGGGGCGGAAACACCATATATTTT | CASSFTGGGNTIYF
TRBJ1-2 | 13 | NA | NA | TRBV30 | TGTGCCTGGATTATTACAACCCGACGGGGCTACACCTTC | CAWIITTRRGYTF
TRBJ2-3 | 18 | NA | NA | TRBV9 | TGTGCCAGCAGTGCCCCAAACAAGCCGGACACTAGCACAGATACGCAGTATTTT | CASSAPNKPDTSTDTQYF
TRBJ1-1 | 8 | NA | NA | TRBV12-5 | TGCGTCACGCGAGGCGCTTTCTTT | CVTRGAFF
TRBJ1-2 | 14 | few | NA | TRBV15 | TGTGCCACCAGCCACTGGCGACAGAACTATGGCTACACCTTC | CATSHWRQNYGYTF
TRBJ2-3 | 13 | NA | NA | TRBV28 | TGTGCCAGCAGTCTTGACTCAACAGATACGCAGTATTTT | CASSLDSTDTQYF
TRBJ2-5 | 13 | NA | TRBD1 | TRBV27 | TGTGCCAGCCGGGGGACAGGTCAAGAGACCCAGTACTTC | CASRGTGQETQYF
TRBJ2-6 | 14 | NA | TRBD1 | TRBV7-2 | TGTGCCAGCAGCCAAGGTCGGCGGACAGGGGGGTTTACTTTC | CASSQGRRTGGFTF
TRBJ2-3 | 15 | NA | NA | TRBV6-1 | TGTGCCAGCAGTGAGCTGGGGACTAGCACAGATACGCAGTATTTT | CASSELGTSTDTQYF
TRBJ2-1 | 16 | NA | NA | TRBV28 | TGTGCCAGCAGTCTAATCAAGGAGGGAAATTACAATGAGCAGTTCTTC | CASSLIKEGNYNEQFF
TRBJ2-7 | 14 | NA | NA | TRBV10-2 | TGCGCCAGCGCCCCAGGCAGCCTTTGGGACGAGCAGTACTTC | CASAPGSLWDEQYF
TRBJ1-4 | 19 | NA | NA | TRBV6-1 | TGTGCCAGCAGTGAAAACCAGGACACTTACGGGGCAACTAATGAAAAACTGTTTTTT | CASSENQDTYGATNEKLFF
TRBJ1-2 | 17 | NA | TRBD1 | TRBV13 | TGTGCCAGCAGCTTAAATGTGGGACAGCAAGCTAACTATGGCTACACCTTC | CASSLNVGQQANYGYTF
TRBJ1-3 | 12 | NA | NA | TRBV4-3 | TGCGCCAGCAGCCAGGGGGTAAACACCATATATTTT | CASSQGVNTIYF
TRBJ1-1 | 16 | NA | NA | TRBV7-2 | TGTGCCAGCAGCTTAAGGGACACAGTGCTGAACACTGAAGCTTTCTTT | CASSLRDTVLNTEAFF
TRBJ1-1 | 12 | NA | NA | TRBV28 | TGTGCCAGCAGTTTACCGAACACTGAAGCTTTCTTT | CASSLPNTEAFF
TRBJ1-2 | 15 | few | NA | TRBV7-8 | TGTGCCAGCAGCTTAGAAGAGGTTTCGAACTATGGCTACACCTTC | CASSLEEVSNYGYTF
TRBJ1-2 | 15 | NA | NA | TRBV27 | TGTGCCAGCAGTTTATCCGGGCTCCGCAACTATGGCTACACCTTC | CASSLSGLRNYGYTF
TRBJ2-1 | 16 | few | TRBD1 | TRBV5-4 | TGTGCCAGCAGCTTGGTTGTTGGCGGGACAGGCAATGAGCAGTTCTTC | CASSLVVGGTGNEQFF
TRBJ2-2 | 19 | NA | TRBD2 | TRBV28 | TGTGCCAGCAACCCCGTGGAACTAGCGGGGGGGCCGAGGACCGGGGAGCTGTTTTTT | CASNPVELAGGPRTGELFF
TRBJ1-1 | 13 | NA | NA | TRBV28 | TGTGCCAGCAGTCCCCGCAGGCTCACTGAAGCTTTCTTT | CASSPRRLTEAFF
TRBJ1-1 | 14 | NA | NA | TRBV28 | TGTGCCAGCAGTTTAGGGCAGCAGAACACTGAAGCTTTCTTT | CASSLGQQNTEAFF
TRBJ1-6 | 14 | NA | NA | TRBV5-4 | TGTGCCAGCAGCTTGGGCCCCAAGGCTTCACCCCTCCACTTT | CASSLGPKASPLHF
TRBJ1-3 | 13 | NA | TRBD1 | TRBV29-1 | TGCAGCGGCCAGACAGGGTGGGGAAACACCATATATTTT | CSGQTGWGNTIYF
TRBJ2-7 | 14 | few | TRBD1 | TRBV6-1 | TGTGCCAGCAGTGTGGCCGGGACAGCCTACGAGCAGTACTTC | CASSVAGTAYEQYF
TRBJ1-2 | 12 | NA | NA | TRBV5-8 | TGTGCCAGCAGCTTGCGGGCGGGGGGCTACACCTTC | CASSLRAGGYTF
TRBJ2-2 | 16 | NA | NA | TRBV4-1 | TGCGCCAGCAGCCAAGGTGATCGTACTAACACCGGGGAGCTGTTTTTT | CASSQGDRTNTGELFF
TRBJ1-4 | 19 | NA | NA | TRBV5-3 | TGTGCCAGAAGCTTGGGACTCCCCATGGGGTCAGGGATTAATGAAAAACTGTTTTTT | CARSLGLPMGSGINEKLFF
TRBJ2-3 | 17 | NA | TRBD1 | TRBV10-1 | TGCGCCAGCAGTGGGGAACAGGGGACCTTCTCTGGAGATACGCAGTATTTT | CASSGEQGTFSGDTQYF
TRBJ2-3 | 20 | NA | TRBD2 | TRBV5-1 | TGCGCCAGCAGCTTGCCAGTTTCCGGGACTAGCGGGACTAGCACAGATACGCAGTATTTT | CASSLPVSGTSGTSTDTQYF
TRBJ2-1 | 12 | NA | TRBD2 | TRBV5-1 | TGTCTCAGCGGGAACAGTAGGAATGAGCAGTTCTTC | CLSGNSRNEQFF